The clone carrying this TCR beta chain came up a few times. Authors' analysis steps: Amplification with reference gene primers provided the estimates of nucleated cell counts. Repertoires were generated with immunoSEQ multiplex PCR, while TCRdb's copy carries only in-frame clones and drops some. The V and J calls and clone size are taken from that table; D and trimming were inferred from the DNA. The table includes under 70,000 clones, around 87% detected once. This sample was included in a study of blood T cell repertoires in COVID-19. The CDR3 covers 16 residues. Germline assignment: CDR1 SGHRS and CDR2 YFSETQ. V gave up 0 bases and J gave up 6 bases; unmatched junction bases: 9.

Sequenced sample: peripheral blood. The sequence came from a man between 60 and 70 years old with active COVID-19. The chain is built from TRBV5-1 and TRBJ2-1; 7 positions agree with TRBD2. This chain's CDR3 is CASSLGIRLATNEQFF. CDR3 bases: TGCGCCAGCAGCTTGGGTATTCGACTAGCCACCAATGAGCAGTTCTTC.